The 30 T cell receptor beta chains below come from one sample, sequenced in a study of CD8 T cells in Susac syndrome. It was with random hexamers that 0.5 to 1 ug RNA was reverse transcribed. TCRdb used MiXCR to reprocess the immunoSEQ multiplex PCR reads, holding one entry per CDR3 protein. The sample includes 130,000 or so distinct CDR3 sequences, 90% to 95% of them seen just once. Sequencing input: CD8+ T cells from PBMCs. These receptors were taken from a human donor with multiple sclerosis.

The rearrangement uses TRBV2 and TRBJ2-1; tentatively, D is TRBD1 (6 bases). The CDR3 is 14 residues long. Trimming left V 7 bases short and J 0 bases short, with 10 bases between. CDR1 and CDR2 (germline): SNHLY, FYNNEI. CDR3 nucleotides: TGTGCCAGCATCGGACAGAGCTCCTACAATGAGCAGTTCTTC. Translation gives CASIGQSSYNEQFF.

This sequence joins TRBV20-1 and TRBJ1-2; D is unresolved. Per the germline V gene, CDR1 is DFQATT and CDR2 is SNEGSKA (reference sequence). V was cut by 2 bases and J by 8 bases, with 9 bases left in between. The CDR3 extends over 11 amino acids. The CDR3 loop is CSARKGSGYTF. CDR3 nucleotides: TGCAGTGCTAGAAAAGGTAGCGGCTACACCTTC.

This clonotype has just one count. V usage is TRBV7-9 and J usage is TRBJ1-2; 7 nucleotides align to TRBD1. CDR1 and CDR2 (germline): SEHNR, FQNEAQ (reference sequence). The CDR3 covers 15 residues. V lost 7 bases, J lost 3 bases, and 11 bases stayed unmatched. The CDR3 DNA is TGTGCCAGCATACACGGGACAGCTGAATACTATGGCTACACCTTC. Protein sequence: CASIHGTAEYYGYTF. The whole variable domain, remainder taken from reference TRBV7-9 and TRBJ1-2, is DTGVSQNPRHKITKRGQNVTFRCDPISEHNRLYWYRQTLGQGPEFLTYFQNEAQLEKSRLLSDRFSAERPKGSFSTLEIQRTEQGDSAMYLCASIHGTAEYYGYTFGSGTRLTVV.

The V and J genes are TRBV12-3 or TRBV12-4 and TRBJ2-1; tentative D call: TRBD2 (5 bases). Trimming took off 3 bases at V and 3 bases at J, with 15 bases between the two ends. The CDR3 totals 16 residues. The CDR3 DNA sequence: TGTGCCAGCAGTTTTCCCCCCCAGGAGGACTACAATGAGCAGTTCTTC. Translation: CASSFPPQEDYNEQFF.

V usage is TRBV4-1 and J usage is TRBJ2-1; tentative D call: TRBD1 (5 bases). This CDR3 contains 16 residues. The ends were cut back, 3 bases at V and 5 bases at J, with 17 bases in the middle. Germline V CDR1 and CDR2: MGHRA, YSYEKL. CDR3 DNA sequence: TGCGCCAGCAGCCAGGGGATGACAGTTGGAGACAATGAGCAGTTCTTC. It encodes CASSQGMTVGDNEQFF.

This chain connects TRBV29-1 to TRBJ2-2; D ambiguous. CDR3 length: 12 residues. V was cut by 3 bases and J by 0 bases, with 2 bases left in between. From germline, CDR1 is SQVTM and CDR2 ANQGSEA. CDR3 DNA: TGCAGCGTTGAGCCGAACACCGGGGAGCTGTTTTTT. It codes for CSVEPNTGELFF.

The V and J genes are TRBV19 and TRBJ1-2, with D uncertain. Trimming cost V 5 bases and J 3 bases, with 16 bases left between them. CDR3 size: 15 residues. Germline V gives CDR1 LNHDA, CDR2 SQIVND (reference sequence). CDR3 region: CASSFYNAGYYGYTF. The CDR3 DNA reads TGTGCCAGTAGTTTTTATAATGCTGGGTACTATGGCTACACCTTC.

This clonotype was counted only a few times. The chain is built from TRBV7-6 and TRBJ2-7; the D is unclear. CDR3 length equals 11 residues. Trimming removed 4 bases from V and 5 bases from J, with 6 bases in between. Germline V CDR1 and CDR2: SGHVS, FNYEAQ. CDR3 bases: TGTGCCAGCAGCTCTCTCAACGAGCAGTACTTC. Translating gives CASSSLNEQYF.

In this sample, this clonotype turned up a few times. The V gene is TRBV3-1, the J gene TRBJ1-5; no firm D call. Germline V lookup: CDR1 LGHDT, CDR2 YNNKEL (reference sequence). Trimming left V 0 bases short and J 4 bases short, with 7 bases between. The CDR3 sequence is 14 residues long. The CDR3 sequence is CASSQDPGNQPQHF. CDR3 DNA: TGTGCCAGCAGCCAAGATCCCGGTAATCAGCCCCAGCATTTT.

This clonotype was picked up one time. The V gene is TRBV6-5, the J gene TRBJ2-7; a weak D match, TRBD2 (6 bases). Trimming shortened V by 2 bases and J by 2 bases, and 10 bases separated the two germline ends. Germline CDR1 MNHEY, CDR2 SVGAGI. CDR3 length: 14 residues. CDR3 sequence (DNA): TGTGCCAGCAGTTACGGGATAGCGGCCTACGAGCAGTACTTC. It is translated as CASSYGIAAYEQYF.

The chain couples TRBV29-1 to TRBJ2-2; D remains ambiguous. The CDR3 has 12 amino acids. Germline CDR1 SQVTM, CDR2 ANQGSEA. Trimming removed 8 bases from V and 5 bases from J, with 12 bases in between. The chain's CDR3 is CSSRLGTGELFF. The CDR3 DNA is TGCAGCTCAAGGCTGGGGACCGGGGAGCTGTTTTTT.

The chain joins TRBV12-3 or TRBV12-4 to TRBJ2-4, with a weak D call TRBD2 (6 bases). Trimming cost V 0 bases and J 3 bases, with 15 bases left between them. The CDR3 has 17 residues. CDR3 in amino acids: CASSLALGEDGKNIQYF. The CDR3 nucleotides are TGTGCCAGCAGTTTAGCGCTGGGGGAGGATGGCAAAAACATTCAGTACTTC.

This chain joins TRBV2 and TRBJ2-7; 10 nucleotides match TRBD1. The CDR3 has 14 residues. Looked up from germline, CDR1 is SNHLY and CDR2 is FYNNEI. The J segment lost 4 bases and the V segment lost 5 bases, leaving 5 bases of the junction unmatched. CDR3 protein: CASSTGQGEYEQYF. Here the CDR3 DNA reads TGTGCCAGCAGTACAGGACAGGGGGAATACGAGCAGTACTTC.

This sequence joins TRBV5-6 and TRBJ1-1; a weak D match, TRBD1 (5 bases). V lost 4 bases and J lost 0, with 13 bases in between. The CDR3 sequence is 15 residues long. The V gene's germline CDR1 is SGHDT and CDR2 YYEEEE. As DNA, the CDR3 is TGTGCCAGCAGCCGCGGATCGACAGTGAACACTGAAGCTTTCTTT. Its protein product is CASSRGSTVNTEAFF.

The V and J genes are TRBV27 and TRBJ2-1, with D perhaps matching TRBD2 (5 bases). The V end was cut by 8 bases, the J end by 5 bases, with 13 bases between. The germline V gene has CDR1 MNHEY and CDR2 SMNVEV (reference sequence). The CDR3 loop spans 13 amino acids. The CDR3 spells CASLGLAHNEQFF. The CDR3 bases are TGTGCCAGCCTCGGGCTAGCCCACAATGAGCAGTTCTTC.

This sequence joins TRBV18 and TRBJ2-7, with D possibly matching TRBD2 (5 bases). The CDR3 loop spans 15 amino acids. Germline loops: CDR1 KGHSH, CDR2 LQKENI. Trimming took off 2 bases at V and 3 bases at J, with 14 bases between the two ends. CDR3 protein: CASSPGGDVNYEQYF. CDR3 in DNA: TGTGCCAGCTCACCAGGAGGAGATGTGAACTACGAGCAGTACTTC.

This chain links TRBV30 with TRBJ2-3; D ambiguous. Germline-derived CDR1 and CDR2 are GTSNPN and SVGIG (reference sequence). V lost 3 bases and J lost 5, with 3 bases in between. The CDR3 sequence is 10 residues long. The CDR3 coding sequence is TGTGCCTGGAGGGGAGATACGCAGTATTTT. Its translation is CAWRGDTQYF.

J is TRBJ1-4 and V is TRBV7-9, with D unclear. Trimming removed 5 bases from V and 8 bases from J, with 18 bases in between. Per the germline V gene, CDR1 is SEHNR and CDR2 is FQNEAQ (reference sequence). The CDR3 extends over 15 amino acids. CDR3 nucleotides: TGTGCCAGCAGCCCTTCTACATCGGAAGGGGAAAAACTGTTTTTT. It is translated as CASSPSTSEGEKLFF. Full variable domain (outside the CDR3, taken from reference TRBV7-9 and TRBJ1-4): DTGVSQNPRHKITKRGQNVTFRCDPISEHNRLYWYRQTLGQGPEFLTYFQNEAQLEKSRLLSDRFSAERPKGSFSTLEIQRTEQGDSAMYLCASSPSTSEGEKLFFGSGTQLSVL.

The chain joins TRBV6-2 or TRBV6-3 to TRBJ2-5; D is ambiguous. Looked up from germline, CDR1 is MNHEY and CDR2 is SVGEGT. The CDR3 is 12 residues long. The V end lost 2 bases, the J end lost 4 bases, and 5 bases lay between the germline ends. CDR3 region: CASSYKGETQYF. The CDR3 region has the DNA TGTGCCAGCAGTTACAAAGGAGAGACCCAGTACTTC.

The rearrangement uses TRBV29-1 and TRBJ1-2; D call uncertain. The CDR3 has 13 amino acids. Per the germline V gene, CDR1 is SQVTM and CDR2 is ANQGSEA. V dropped 7 bases and J dropped 4 bases, with 16 bases sitting between them. DNA for the CDR3: TGCAGCGCCGTCTCCGACGGGGTCTATGGCTACACCTTC. It codes for CSAVSDGVYGYTF. Looking up the rest from reference TRBV29-1 and TRBJ1-2 gives the full variable domain: SAVISQKPSRDICQRGTSLTIQCQVDSQVTMMFWYRQQPGQSLTLIATANQGSEATYESGFVIDKFPISRPNLTFSTLTVSNMSPEDSSIYLCSAVSDGVYGYTFGSGTRLTVV.

The V and J genes are TRBV5-1 and TRBJ2-7; possible D gene TRBD1, 7 bases. Germline lookup yields CDR1 SGHRS and CDR2 YFSETQ. Trimming removed 0 bases at V and 0 bases at J, with 13 bases between. The CDR3 runs 16 residues. The CDR3 reads CASSLVPGGLSYEQYF. CDR3 nucleotide sequence: TGCGCCAGCAGCTTGGTCCCAGGGGGACTCTCCTACGAGCAGTACTTC.

V usage is TRBV11-2 and J usage is TRBJ1-5; D is possibly TRBD1 (5 bases). The CDR3 is 15 residues long. Trimming cost V 2 bases and J 5 bases, with 13 bases left between them. Germline V lookup: CDR1 SGHAT, CDR2 FQNNGV. In DNA, the CDR3 is TGTGCCAGCAGCTTAAGGGGAGCTTTTGATCAGCCCCAGCATTTT. Its protein is CASSLRGAFDQPQHF.

In its sample, this clonotype was seen once. J is TRBJ2-7 and V is TRBV27; 10 bases line up with TRBD1. CDR1 MNHEY and CDR2 SMNVEV come from the germline V gene (reference sequence). The V gene end was trimmed by 5 bases and the J gene end by 3 bases; junction bases not matched to a gene: 10. The CDR3 has 16 residues. The CDR3, as DNA: TGTGCCAGCAGTGAATTGTCGGACAGGGGGGACTACGAGCAGTACTTC. It codes for CASSELSDRGDYEQYF.

This chain uses TRBV12-3 or TRBV12-4 with TRBJ2-5; D is perhaps TRBD2 (6 bases). There are 13 residues in the CDR3. Between the trimmed V and J ends, which lost 5 bases and 2 bases, there was a span of 9 bases. The CDR3 DNA reads as TGTGCCAGCAGTCCACTAGCACAAGAGACCCAGTACTTC. Translation: CASSPLAQETQYF.

The rearrangement joins TRBV20-1 to TRBJ2-3, with TRBD2 matching over 7 bases. There are 19 residues in the CDR3. Germline V CDR1 and CDR2: DFQATT, SNEGSKA (reference sequence). With V trimmed by 4 bases and J by 0 bases, 19 bases remained unmatched. CDR3 amino acids: CSANWDYNILGLSTDTQYF. As DNA, the CDR3 is TGCAGTGCTAACTGGGACTATAACATCCTAGGGTTAAGCACAGATACGCAGTATTTT.

This clonotype was picked up a small number of times. The chain employs TRBV2 and TRBJ1-1; no clear D gene. This CDR3 has 12 amino acids. Looked up from germline, CDR1 is SNHLY and CDR2 is FYNNEI. Trimming left V 7 bases short and J 2 bases short, with 8 bases between. The CDR3 sequence is CASTLGNTEAFF. DNA for the CDR3: TGTGCCAGCACCTTAGGAAACACTGAAGCTTTCTTT.

The chain couples TRBV9 to TRBJ1-6; 7 bases fit TRBD1. CDR1 is SGDLS, CDR2 YYNGEE, per germline. V dropped 7 bases and J dropped 8; count of bases not matched to a gene: 6. CDR3 length: 13 residues. CDR3 bases: TGTGCCAGCCGACAGGGCCCAGATTCACCCCTCCACTTT. Translated: CASRQGPDSPLHF.

The chain is built from TRBV5-1 and TRBJ1-1, with D maybe TRBD1 (5 bases). CDR3 length: 12 residues. Trimming shortened V by 1 base and J by 8 bases, and 9 bases separated the two germline ends. Germline CDR1 SGHRS, CDR2 YFSETQ. The CDR3 here is CASSLTGSEAFF. CDR3 nucleotide sequence: TGCGCCAGCAGCTTGACAGGATCCGAAGCTTTCTTT. Based on the CDR3 plus reference TRBV5-1 and TRBJ1-1, the full variable domain is KAGVTQTPRYLIKTRGQQVTLSCSPISGHRSVSWYQQTPGQGLQFLFEYFSETQRNKGNFPGRFSGRQFSNSRSEMNVSTLELGDSALYLCASSLTGSEAFFGQGTRLTVV.

This chain uses TRBV9 with TRBJ2-7; 7 bases line up with TRBD1. With 6 bases clipped from V and 6 bases from J, the junction kept 21 bases outside the gene matches. The germline V gene has CDR1 SGDLS and CDR2 YYNGEE. The CDR3 extends over 17 amino acids. CDR3 sequence (DNA): TGTGCCAGCACTCCGCACCCCGACAGGGCTGAAATTATCGAGCAGTACTTC. Encoded protein: CASTPHPDRAEIIEQYF.

The DNA of the CDR3 is TGTGCCAGTAGTTCACTCATGAACACTGAAGCTTTCTTT. Translated: CASSSLMNTEAFF. The chain uses TRBV19 and TRBJ1-1; D gene ambiguous. The CDR3 is made up of 13 amino acids. V was shortened by 5 bases and J by 0 bases, with 7 bases between the two germline ends. CDR1 and CDR2 from the germline V gene are LNHDA and SQIVND (reference sequence). The whole variable domain, remainder taken from reference TRBV19 and TRBJ1-1, is DGGITQSPKYLFRKEGQNVTLSCEQNLNHDAMYWYRQDPGQGLRLIYYSQIVNDFQKGDIAEGYSVSREKKESFPLTVTSAQKNPTAFYLCASSSLMNTEAFFGQGTRLTVV.